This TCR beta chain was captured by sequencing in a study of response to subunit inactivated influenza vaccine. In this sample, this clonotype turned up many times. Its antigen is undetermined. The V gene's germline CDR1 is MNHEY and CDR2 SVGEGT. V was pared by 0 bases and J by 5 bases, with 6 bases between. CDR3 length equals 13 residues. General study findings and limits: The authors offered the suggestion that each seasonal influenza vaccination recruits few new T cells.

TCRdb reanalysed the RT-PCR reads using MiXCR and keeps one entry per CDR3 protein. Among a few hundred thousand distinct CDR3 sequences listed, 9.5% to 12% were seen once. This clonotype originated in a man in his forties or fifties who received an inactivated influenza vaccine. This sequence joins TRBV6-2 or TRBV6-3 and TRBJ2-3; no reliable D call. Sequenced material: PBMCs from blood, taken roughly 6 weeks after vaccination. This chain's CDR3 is CASSYSSRDTQYF. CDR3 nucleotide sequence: TGTGCCAGCAGTTACTCGAGCCGAGATACGCAGTATTTT.